This T cell receptor beta chain derives from a study of shared clonotypes between healthy human individuals. Study-level results: Non-shared clonotypes displayed generation probabilities falling below those of clonotypes present in all four donors. Sampling covered nothing but blood. Tissue TCR repertoires likely differ from those found in blood.

TCRdb's copy holds only in-frame clones and misses some; the assay was immunoSEQ multiplex PCR. The data contain 2 million to 2.5 million clones, about 95% of them singletons. This clone was detected only once. Its antigen is as yet unknown. CDR1 MNHEY and CDR2 SMNVEV come from the germline V gene (reference sequence). The CDR3 runs 16 residues. With 9 bases clipped from V and 12 bases from J, the junction kept 18 bases outside the gene matches. The naive CD8 subset, CD45RO-negative cells positively selected for CCR7, excluded terminally differentiated effector memory CD45RA+ cells. The receptor was isolated from a man younger than 35 in good health. The chain carries TRBV27 and TRBJ2-1; 12 positions agree with TRBD2. The specimen sequenced was naive CD8+ T cells sorted from blood. CDR3 in amino acids: CASTDRTSGTPRGQFF. Written as DNA, the CDR3 is TGTGCCAGTACGGACAGGACTAGCGGGACTCCTAGGGGGCAGTTCTTC.